Detailed here is one TCR beta chain. This clone has just one count. Its antigen is unknown. Base qualities are missing; no much larger clone stands one base away. This entry is derived from a study of T cells in localized non-small cell lung cancer (dated by TCRdb to 2018 to 2020). Context from the whole study: T cell repertoires of some 240 early-stage NSCLC patients were analyzed, with tumors being compared against uninvolved tumor-adjacent lungs. NSCLC patients had a mean age of approximately 66 years, and fewer than 150 were male and over 85 female. The cohort comprised around 240 treatment-naïve NSCLC patients with resected, localized lung tumors. General findings and caveats noted by the study authors: Uninvolved tumor-adjacent lung showed the highest T cell clonality, higher than tumor, which suggests more focused antigenic responses in the uninvolved tumor-adjacent lung. Longer overall survival was associated with higher blood T cell density, whereas shorter survival was associated with higher adjacent-lung clonality. Of the top 100 tumor clones, a median of roughly 56 were detected in paired uninvolved adjacent lung; under 30 were also among that lung's top 100. Because the study design was exploratory, TCR variables were selected using unadjusted p-values without false-discovery rate correction. Because multi-region tumor sequencing was not done, intratumor heterogeneity could not be ruled out.

At diagnosis, tumor, uninvolved tumor-adjacent lung and peripheral blood were collected and then preserved as a mix of FFPE and fresh-frozen material. For TCR repertoire profiling, blood samples were analyzed as peripheral blood mononuclear cells. The immunoSEQ Assay was used to sequence TCR beta CDR3 regions from DNA. From the authors' description of their analysis: T cell density was computed as TCR beta template counts normalized to usable DNA estimated by amplifying housekeeping genes. Richness was estimated with the preseqR package, extrapolating to 400,000 templates for PBMC samples and 120,000 templates for tissue samples. Clonality was calculated as one minus Pielou's evenness. Differential abundance testing on productive amino-acid clonotypes, with a minimum total count of 5 and an alpha of 0.1, was used to identify tissue-enriched TCRs. The Jaccard Index and the Morisita Overlap Index were used to quantify repertoire overlap between compartments. GLIPH clustered TCR beta CDR3s with public tetramer-defined viral CDR3s; viral motifs required at least three viral sequences plus V-gene enrichment. Sourced from immuneACCESS, this table was stored by TCRdb with only in-frame sequences that have V and J called. A share of the clones is absent; for the studies checked, an unresolved V gene accounts for under half, and the remainder has no known explanation. V, J and clone size derive from that table, while D and trimming were established from the DNA sequence. The sample table shows some 35,000 clones, and around 90% are seen once. Around 6.5% of the sample is in the top ten clones.

V and J are trimmed by 5 bases and 8 bases, and the gene matches miss 17 bases of the junction. The CDR3 starts with the cysteine, ends with the phenylalanine, and has 17 residues. Only the CDR3 DNA stays, 51 bases, in frame from base 1. CDR1 and CDR2 are read off the germline V gene (reference sequence) as SEHNR and FQNEAQ. Sequenced here: peripheral blood, sampled before any cancer treatment. Recombination connected TRBV7-9 to TRBJ2-4, with 8 bases aligning to TRBD1. The clonotype was recovered from a female donor over 55 with stage I lung adenocarcinoma. The encoded CDR3 is CASSPSKGRQGADIQYF. The nucleotide sequence reads TGTGCCAGCAGCCCCTCCAAGGGCCGGCAGGGGGCTGACATTCAGTACTTC.